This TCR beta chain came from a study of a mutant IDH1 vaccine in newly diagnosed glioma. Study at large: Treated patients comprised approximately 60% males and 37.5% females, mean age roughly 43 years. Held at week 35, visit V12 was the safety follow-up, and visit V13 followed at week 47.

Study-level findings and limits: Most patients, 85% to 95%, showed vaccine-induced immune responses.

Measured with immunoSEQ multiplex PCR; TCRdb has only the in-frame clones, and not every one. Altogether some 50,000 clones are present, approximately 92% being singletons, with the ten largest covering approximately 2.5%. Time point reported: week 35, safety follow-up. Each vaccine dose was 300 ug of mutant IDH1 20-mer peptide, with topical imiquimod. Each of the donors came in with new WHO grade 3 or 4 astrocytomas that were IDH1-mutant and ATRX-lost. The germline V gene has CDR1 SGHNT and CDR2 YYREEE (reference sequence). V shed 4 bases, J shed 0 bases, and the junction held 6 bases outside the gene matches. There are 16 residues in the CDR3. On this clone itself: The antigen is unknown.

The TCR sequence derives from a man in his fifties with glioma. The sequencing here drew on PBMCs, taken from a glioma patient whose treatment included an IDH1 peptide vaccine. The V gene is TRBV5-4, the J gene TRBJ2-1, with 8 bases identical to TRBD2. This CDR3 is CASSTSGGGSYNEQFF. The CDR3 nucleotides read TGTGCCAGCAGCACCTCGGGGGGGGGCTCCTACAATGAGCAGTTCTTC.